Following are 13 T cell receptor beta chains from one sample sequenced in a study of post-analysis software for immune sequencing data. Their cognate antigens are unknown. General study points: Comparison of patients with controls showed five TRBV segments more frequent in patients, TRBV5-6, TRBV5-1 and TRBV20-1 among them.

TCR beta cDNA libraries included unique molecular identifiers. TCRdb independently ran MiXCR on the PCR reads; one entry per CDR3 protein. The repertoire holds approximately 730,000 distinct CDR3 sequences, with roughly 30% as singletons. What was sequenced was blood. The origin of the receptors is a girl aged 10-17 years with multiple sclerosis.

CDR3 loop: CASTGGLAGAITDTQYF. CDR3 nucleotide sequence: TGCGCCAGCACCGGAGGACTAGCGGGGGCCATCACAGATACGCAGTATTTT. The V call is TRBV5-1, the J call TRBJ2-3; TRBD2 matches 13 bases. Germline assignment: CDR1 SGHRS and CDR2 YFSETQ. The CDR3 contains 17 residues. V trimming: 6 bases; J trimming: 2 bases; junction bases outside the gene matches: 9.

The table lists this clonotype with a few counts. The rearrangement links TRBV29-1 to TRBJ2-7; 7 bases are shared with TRBD1. The CDR3 is 12 residues long. Germline CDR1 reads SQVTM; CDR2 reads ANQGSEA. V lost 4 bases to trimming and J lost 3 bases; unmatched junction nucleotides: 3. The CDR3: CSVVGTDYEQYF. In nucleotides, the CDR3 is TGCAGCGTTGTGGGGACAGACTACGAGCAGTACTTC.

This clonotype was counted a few times. The V call is TRBV18, the J call TRBJ1-2; a possible D gene is TRBD1 (5 bases). Germline CDR1 is KGHSH and CDR2 is LQKENI. Trimming took 3 bases from V and 0 from J, leaving 14 bases between them. The CDR3 consists of 16 residues. The CDR3: CASSPTGGPTNYGYTF. DNA for the CDR3: TGTGCCAGCTCACCGACGGGGGGTCCTACTAACTATGGCTACACCTTC. The whole variable domain, remainder taken from reference TRBV18 and TRBJ1-2, is NAGVMQNPRHLVRRRGQEARLRCSPMKGHSHVYWYRQLPEEGLKFMVYLQKENIIDESGMPKERFSAEFPKEGPSILRIQQVVRGDSAAYFCASSPTGGPTNYGYTFGSGTRLTVV.

This clonotype was observed many times. Here the CDR3 reads CASSFPKGAGGSRNEQFF. CDR3 bases: TGTGCCAGCAGTTTCCCGAAGGGGGCGGGAGGGTCGAGGAATGAGCAGTTCTTC. The chain has TRBV28 and TRBJ2-1, with 9 bases matching TRBD2. The CDR3 covers 18 residues. In germline, CDR1 is MDHEN, CDR2 SYDVKM. Trimming cost V 3 bases and J 7 bases; bases outside gene matches: 16.

Remarks on this clonotype: One junction end does not reproduce the germline sequence, and a read error may be involved. The chain links TRBV28 to TRBJ2-7; 8 nucleotides match TRBD1. CDR1 is MDHEN and CDR2 is SYDVKM in the germline V gene. The CDR3 is 16 residues long. In DNA form, the CDR3 reads TGTGCCAACAGTTCGGTAGGGACAGGAAATTCCTACGAGCAGTACTTC. Translated, it gives CANSSVGTGNSYEQYF.

The chain is built from TRBV5-1 and TRBJ2-6; 7 bases are a match to TRBD1. Losses at the gene ends were 2 bases for V and 2 bases for J; bases not matched to a gene: 1. CDR1 is SGHRS and CDR2 is YFSETQ in the germline V gene. The CDR3 length is 15 residues. CDR3 bases: TGCGCCAGCAGCTTAGGGACAGCTGGGGCCAACGTCCTGACTTTC. Its translation is CASSLGTAGANVLTF.

The genes are TRBV2 and TRBJ2-1, with 9 bases matching TRBD1. The CDR3 loop spans 15 amino acids. V shed 2 bases and J 7 bases; nucleotides not matched to a gene: 6. CDR1 and CDR2 from the germline V gene are SNHLY and FYNNEI. CDR3 residues: CASSELGQGGNEQFF. In nucleotides, the CDR3 is TGTGCCAGCAGTGAATTGGGACAGGGAGGAAATGAGCAGTTCTTC.

This CDR3 reads CASSPYTGNGYTF. The CDR3 DNA is TGTGCCAGCAGCCCCTATACGGGGAATGGCTACACCTTC. This chain joins TRBV7-2 and TRBJ1-2; D gene uncertain. Germline assignment: CDR1 SGHTA and CDR2 FQGNSA. The V end lost 5 bases, the J end lost 6 bases, and 13 bases lay between the germline ends. This CDR3 contains 13 residues.

Concerning this clonotype itself: This may come from a read error, since a much larger clone is one base off. J is TRBJ2-7 and V is TRBV20-1; D is perhaps TRBD2 (5 bases). This CDR3 is built from 15 residues. The germline gives CDR1 DFQATT, CDR2 SNEGSKA (reference sequence). The CDR3: CSARAGLATSYKQYF. DNA of the CDR3: TGCAGTGCTAGAGCCGGGCTAGCTACCTCCTACAAGCAGTACTTC.

V is TRBV27 and J is TRBJ2-4; D gene uncertain. This CDR3 contains 16 residues. Trimming took 5 bases from V and 0 from J, leaving 14 bases between them. Per the germline V gene, CDR1 is MNHEY and CDR2 is SMNVEV (reference sequence). The CDR3 sequence: CASSTRLAGAKNIQYF. CDR3 nucleotides: TGTGCCAGCAGTACCAGGCTGGCCGGAGCCAAAAACATTCAGTACTTC.

The rearrangement uses TRBV4-2 and TRBJ1-5; D unclear. Germline assignment: CDR1 LGHNA and CDR2 YNFKEQ. The CDR3 sequence is 16 residues long. V was pared by 0 bases and J by 3 bases, with 12 bases between. This CDR3 is CASSQDRAGYNQPQHF. CDR3 bases: TGTGCCAGCAGCCAAGATCGAGCCGGATACAATCAGCCCCAGCATTTT.

This clonotype was seen more than once but under ten times. The chain carries TRBV11-2 and TRBJ1-1, with a possible D match to TRBD1 (5 bases). Trimming removed 1 base from V and 0 bases from J, with 15 bases in between. The CDR3 has 17 residues. CDR1 and CDR2 (germline): SGHAT, FQNNGV. The CDR3: CASSLVGKEGMNTEAFF. The CDR3, as DNA: TGTGCCAGCAGCTTAGTAGGAAAGGAGGGGATGAACACTGAAGCTTTCTTT.

This chain connects TRBV15 to TRBJ2-1; D is possibly TRBD2 (6 bases). Germline-derived CDR1 and CDR2 are LNHNV and YYDKDF (reference sequence). The CDR3 covers 19 residues. The ends were cut back, 4 bases at V and 4 bases at J, with 26 bases in the middle. CDR3 residues: CATSTTVPRSGETYNEQFF. CDR3 nucleotides: TGTGCCACCAGCACCACGGTGCCCCGATCGGGGGAAACTTACAATGAGCAGTTCTTC.